Following are 9 T cell receptor beta chains from one sample sequenced in a study of T cells in Graves' hyperthyroidism and ophthalmopathy. Amplified regions were TCR beta CDR3 sequences from RNA transcripts. In the first-round RT-PCR of the TCR CDR3, the HTBI primer set was used. TCRdb re-analysed the multiplex PCR reads in MiXCR, keeping a single row per CDR3 protein. The sample yields about 570,000 distinct CDR3 sequences, approximately 44% seen once. What was sequenced was peripheral blood or thyroid tissue (not recorded which). Receptors originate from an adult woman with Graves' disease, either hyperthyroidism or ophthalmopathy (not recorded which).

CDR3 in amino acids: CASSLDLAGYNEQFF. CDR3 sequence (DNA): TGTGCCAGCAGCTTAGATCTAGCGGGATACAATGAGCAGTTCTTC. The chain couples TRBV11-2 to TRBJ2-1, with TRBD2 identical over 9 bases. V was clipped by 0 bases and J by 4 bases; unmatched bases: 1. The CDR3 spans 15 residues. CDR1 is SGHAT, CDR2 FQNNGV, per germline.

V usage is TRBV5-5 and J usage is TRBJ1-1; 8 nucleotides match TRBD1. CDR1 SGHKS and CDR2 YYEKEE come from the germline V gene (reference sequence). The V gene end was trimmed by 1 base and the J gene end by 6 bases; junction bases not matched to a gene: 2. The CDR3 is 13 residues long. CDR3 coding DNA: TGTGCCAGCAGCTTGTCAGGGGGCCCTGAAGCTTTCTTT. Translation gives CASSLSGGPEAFF.

J is TRBJ1-2 and V is TRBV19; possible D gene TRBD1, 5 bases. The CDR3 has 14 amino acids. In germline, CDR1 is LNHDA, CDR2 SQIVND (reference sequence). Trimming stripped 4 bases from V and 3 bases from J, with 12 bases between. CDR3 loop: CASSRGYVDYGYTF. CDR3 DNA sequence: TGTGCCAGTAGTAGGGGGTACGTAGACTATGGCTACACCTTC.

The V gene is TRBV29-1, the J gene TRBJ2-5; either TRBD1 or TRBD2 may supply D (6 bases each). Trimming took off 7 bases at V and 2 bases at J, with 14 bases between the two ends. There are 13 residues in the CDR3. The germline CDR1 and CDR2 sequences are SQVTM and ANQGSEA. The DNA for the CDR3 is TGCAGCGGTTGGGGGCGGGATCAAGAGACCCAGTACTTC. It translates to CSGWGRDQETQYF.

This clonotype was detected ten times or more. J is TRBJ1-1 and V is TRBV11-2, with a tentative D call TRBD1 (5 bases). Looked up from germline, CDR1 is SGHAT and CDR2 is FQNNGV. CDR3 length: 18 amino acids. Between the trimmed V and J ends, which lost 5 bases and 0 bases, there was a span of 22 bases. Here the CDR3 reads CASSLDKEDWSMNTEAFF. Written as DNA, the CDR3 is TGTGCCAGCAGCCTGGACAAGGAAGACTGGAGTATGAACACTGAAGCTTTCTTT.

This clonotype has a count of ten or more. The V call is TRBV7-9, the J call TRBJ2-7, with D unresolved. From germline, CDR1 is SEHNR and CDR2 FQNEAQ (reference sequence). This CDR3 is built from 11 residues. V lost 2 bases and J lost 10, with 9 bases in between. The CDR3 here is CASSLSMDQYF. The CDR3, as DNA: TGTGCCAGCAGCTTATCGATGGATCAGTACTTC.

This clonotype was seen many times. The V call is TRBV3-1, the J call TRBJ1-6; a weak D match, TRBD1 (6 bases). The germline V gene encodes CDR1 LGHDT and CDR2 YNNKEL (reference sequence). Deletions cut 0 bases from V and 5 bases from J, with 17 bases between. The CDR3 sequence is 18 residues long. The CDR3 sequence is CASSQDSFRDKDNSPLHF. DNA for the CDR3: TGTGCCAGCAGCCAAGATTCATTTCGGGACAAGGATAATTCACCCCTCCACTTT. Full variable domain (rest looked up from reference TRBV3-1 and TRBJ1-6): DTAVSQTPKYLVTQMGNDKSIKCEQNLGHDTMYWYKQDSKKFLKIMFSYNNKELIINETVPNRFSPKSPDKAHLNLHINSLELGDSAVYFCASSQDSFRDKDNSPLHFGNGTRLTVT.

The chain uses TRBV7-2 and TRBJ2-7, with TRBD1 matching 9 bases. Trimming cost V 5 bases and J 4 bases; bases outside gene matches: 9. Germline assignment: CDR1 SGHTA and CDR2 FQGNSA. The CDR3 sequence is 15 residues long. The DNA of the CDR3 is TGTGCCAGCAGCCGCCGCCTGGGACAGGGATACGAGCAGTACTTC. Its translation: CASSRRLGQGYEQYF.

The V call is TRBV7-2, the J call TRBJ2-7, with TRBD1 matching over 7 bases. The CDR3 consists of 14 residues. Germline loops: CDR1 SGHTA, CDR2 FQGNSA. The V gene end was trimmed by 6 bases and the J gene end by 6 bases; junction bases not matched to a gene: 11. The CDR3 region is CASSHTTGWGEQYF. CDR3 coding DNA: TGTGCCAGCAGTCACACGACAGGGTGGGGCGAGCAGTACTTC.